This T cell receptor beta chain originates from a study of T cell responses to AZD1222 COVID-19 vaccine (dated by TCRdb to the early 2020s). As for the study more broadly: A total of more than 230 trial participants underwent TCR sequencing, of whom about 210 had received two doses of AZD1222 and around 26 had received two doses of the MenACWY control vaccine. Trial participants were enrolled into age subgroups of 18-55, 56-69 and 70-plus years, which contained about 150, 27 and 61 TCR-sequenced participants, respectively. Beyond this particular receptor, the publication reports: CD4 TCRs associated with the vaccine covered the entire spike protein, and the dominant responses were in regions 160-218 and 743-854. In the small 56-69-year group, the increase in depth fell short of significance, most likely because of low power. Because no samples from the day 14 peak response were available, repertoires could be characterized only after the peak T cell response. Conclusions about previously exposed vaccinees are limited because only five to seven AZD1222 recipients were SARS-CoV-2 seropositive at baseline. Participants were mostly white British, with more females than males. The authors suggested clonal diversity may have been underestimated. A significant rise in spike-specific TCR breadth and depth was observed after two AZD1222 doses relative to day 0 and relative to MenACWY recipients. Nearly half of unique spike-specific TCRs reportedly recognized epitopes outside regions mutated in the B.1.351 and B.1.1.7 variants.

Trimming leaves V shorter by 3 bases and J shorter by 2 bases, with the junction holding 11 bases beyond the gene matches. CDR1 SGHRS and CDR2 YFSETQ are derived from the germline V gene. Its CDR3 holds 18 amino acids, cysteine through phenylalanine. Kept here is only the CDR3 DNA, which spans 54 bases and is read in frame from base 1. The time point tag for this specimen amounts to: about 28 days (+/-7) after the second vaccine dose. AZD1222 recipients whose second dose came at about 4 weeks and those whose second dose came at about 12 weeks were combined into one group, since spike-specific TCR depth and breadth did not differ between the two schedules. Samples from vaccinated people were obtained from the UK trials COV001 and COV002, which included a single-blind randomized controlled phase 2/3 trial of AZD1222 (ChAdOx1 nCoV-19) in healthy adults. For TCRbeta chain sequencing, PBMC samples from trial participants were taken at day 0 and at day 28 after the second dose.

With respect to this clone: Its specific antigen is unknown. One base away there is no much larger clone; base qualities are not given.

The CDR3 regions of human TCRbeta chains were subjected to immunosequencing. The original methods were these. Repertoire TCRs were matched against a reference library of SARS-CoV-2-specific TCRs generated with the MIRA antigen-specificity platform. Breadth meant the fraction of unique TCRs that were SARS-CoV-2-associated, whereas depth meant the fraction of total T cells that were SARS-CoV-2-associated. Using the MIRA data, every spike-specific TCR was mapped to the spike region that the TCR reacted to and assigned to either a CD4 or a CD8 class. Log10-transformed breadth and depth values were compared by one-way ANOVA with Sidak's multiple comparisons tests. Entries here come from immuneACCESS through TCRdb and include only in-frame sequences with V and J called. Some clones fail to appear in such tables; in the studies checked, an unresolved V gene covers under half of the shortfall, and the cause of the remainder is unknown. V, J and clone size derive from that table, while D and trimming were established from the DNA sequence. The sample table lists approximately 130,000 clones, 88% of them with a count of one. The ten largest clones take up 5% to 6% of the sample.

This chain is built from TRBV5-1 and TRBJ2-3, with 11 middle bases fitting TRBD1. Source: peripheral blood, taken 28 days after the second AZD1222 dose. The clonotype comes from an adult who received the AZD1222 COVID-19 vaccine. The encoded CDR3 is CASSWGTGGVGTTDTQYF. The DNA is as follows: TGCGCCAGCAGCTGGGGGACAGGGGGTGTCGGAACCACAGATACGCAGTATTTT.